The T cell receptor beta chain under discussion was sequenced for a study of T cell clones after liver transplantation. This clone is a singleton in its sample. J was trimmed by 5 bases and V by 5 bases; bases with no gene match: 14. The CDR3 sequence is 16 residues long. Germline V gene sequence: CDR1 GTSNPN, CDR2 SVGIG (reference sequence). Sequenced by immunoSEQ multiplex PCR; TCRdb stores in-frame clones only, minus some. This sample has about 19,000 clones, with 88% found just once. This sequence was found in a human donor who received a liver transplant. Material: CD8+ T cells from blood, obtained before liver transplant. The chain uses TRBV30 and TRBJ1-1; the match to TRBD1 covers 10 bases. CDR3 protein: CAWFSGTGVLGTEAFF. In DNA, the CDR3 is TGTGCCTGGTTCTCCGGGACAGGGGTTTTAGGGACTGAAGCTTTCTTT. The full variable domain, with the rest looked up from reference TRBV30 and TRBJ1-1, is SQTIHQWPATLVQPVGSPLSLECTVEGTSNPNLYWYRQAAGRGLQLLFYSVGIGQISSEVPQNLSASRPQDRQFILSSKKLLLSDSGFYLCAWFSGTGVLGTEAFFGQGTRLTVV.